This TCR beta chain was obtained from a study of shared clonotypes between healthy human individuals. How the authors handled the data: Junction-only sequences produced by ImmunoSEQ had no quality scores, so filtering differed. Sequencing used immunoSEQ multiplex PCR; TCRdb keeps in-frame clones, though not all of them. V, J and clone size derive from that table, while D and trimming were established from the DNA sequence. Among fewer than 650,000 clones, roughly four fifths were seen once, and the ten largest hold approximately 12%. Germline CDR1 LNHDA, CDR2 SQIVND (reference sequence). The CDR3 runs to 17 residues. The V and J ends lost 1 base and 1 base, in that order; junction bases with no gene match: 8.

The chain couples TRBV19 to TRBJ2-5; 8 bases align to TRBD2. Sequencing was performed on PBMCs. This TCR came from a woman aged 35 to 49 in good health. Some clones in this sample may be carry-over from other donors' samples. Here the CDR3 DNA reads TGTGCCAGTAGTATAGGTTGGGAGCGGGAGAGCCAAGAGACCCAGTACTTC. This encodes CASSIGWERESQETQYF.